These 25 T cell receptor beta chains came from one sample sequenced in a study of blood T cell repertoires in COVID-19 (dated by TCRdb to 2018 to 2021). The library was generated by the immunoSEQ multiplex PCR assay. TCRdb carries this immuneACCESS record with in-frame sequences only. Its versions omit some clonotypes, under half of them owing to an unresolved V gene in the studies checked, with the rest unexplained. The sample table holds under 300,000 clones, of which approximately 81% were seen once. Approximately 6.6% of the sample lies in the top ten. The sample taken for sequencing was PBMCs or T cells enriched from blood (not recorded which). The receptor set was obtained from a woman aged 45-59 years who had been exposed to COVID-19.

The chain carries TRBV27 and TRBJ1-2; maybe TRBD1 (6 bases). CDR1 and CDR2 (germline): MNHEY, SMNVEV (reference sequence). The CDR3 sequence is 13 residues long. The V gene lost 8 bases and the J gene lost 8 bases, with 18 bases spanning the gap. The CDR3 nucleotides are TGTGCCAGCGGTCGTTCGTACAGGGAAGGCTACACCTTC. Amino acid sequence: CASGRSYREGYTF.

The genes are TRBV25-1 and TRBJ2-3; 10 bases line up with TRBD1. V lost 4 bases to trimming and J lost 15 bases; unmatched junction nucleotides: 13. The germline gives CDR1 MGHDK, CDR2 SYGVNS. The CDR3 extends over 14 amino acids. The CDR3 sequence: CASSAAIGGTGAYF. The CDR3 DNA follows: TGTGCCAGCAGTGCGGCTATAGGCGGGACAGGGGCCTATTTT.

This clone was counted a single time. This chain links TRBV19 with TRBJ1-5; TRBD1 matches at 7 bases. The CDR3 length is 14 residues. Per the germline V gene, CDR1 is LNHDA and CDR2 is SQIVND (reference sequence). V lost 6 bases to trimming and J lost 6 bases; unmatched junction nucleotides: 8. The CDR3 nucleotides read TGTGCCAGTAGGAAATCAGGGGGGAGTCAGCCCCAGCATTTT. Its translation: CASRKSGGSQPQHF.

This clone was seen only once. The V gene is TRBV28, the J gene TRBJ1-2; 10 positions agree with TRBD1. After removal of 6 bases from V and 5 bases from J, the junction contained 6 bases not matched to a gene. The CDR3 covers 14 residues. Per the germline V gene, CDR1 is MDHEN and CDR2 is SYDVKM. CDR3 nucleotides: TGTGCCAGCAGAAGGACAGGGGGGAGGTATGGCTACACCTTC. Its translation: CASRRTGGRYGYTF.

In nucleotides, the CDR3 is TGTGCCTGGACCTGGGGGGACCGGGATGGCTACACCTTC. Its translation: CAWTWGDRDGYTF. V is TRBV30 and J is TRBJ1-2; TRBD1 might be the D (5 bases). Germline values: CDR1 GTSNPN, CDR2 SVGIG (reference sequence). This CDR3 contains 13 residues. V lost 4 bases and J 6 bases, leaving 15 bases between the germline ends.

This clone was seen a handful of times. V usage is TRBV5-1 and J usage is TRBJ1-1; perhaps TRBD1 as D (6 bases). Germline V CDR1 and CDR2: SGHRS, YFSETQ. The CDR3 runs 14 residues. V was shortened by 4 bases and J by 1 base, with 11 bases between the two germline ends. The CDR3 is CASSVGQPNTEAFF. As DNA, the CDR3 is TGCGCCAGCAGCGTCGGACAGCCGAACACTGAAGCTTTCTTT.

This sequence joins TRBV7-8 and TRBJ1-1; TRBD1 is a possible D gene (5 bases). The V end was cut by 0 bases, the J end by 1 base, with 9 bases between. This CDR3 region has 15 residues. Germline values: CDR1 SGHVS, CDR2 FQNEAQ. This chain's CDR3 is CASSLAGVENTEAFF. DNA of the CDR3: TGTGCCAGCAGCTTAGCAGGGGTCGAGAACACTGAAGCTTTCTTT.

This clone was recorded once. In DNA form, the CDR3 reads TGTGCCAGCAGCTTAACCGGAATGCGGTTCGGGTACGAGCAGTACTTC. Protein product: CASSLTGMRFGYEQYF. This rearrangement joins TRBV7-9 to TRBJ2-7; no reliable D call. V dropped 2 bases and J dropped 4 bases, with 18 bases sitting between them. Germline V gives CDR1 SEHNR, CDR2 FQNEAQ (reference sequence). The CDR3 has 16 residues.

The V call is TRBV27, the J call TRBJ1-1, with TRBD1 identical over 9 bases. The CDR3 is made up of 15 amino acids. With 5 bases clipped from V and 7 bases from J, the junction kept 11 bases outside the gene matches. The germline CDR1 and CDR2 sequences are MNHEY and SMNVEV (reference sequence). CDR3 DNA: TGTGCCAGCAGTCCCTACTACGGGACAGGGATTGAAGCTTTCTTT. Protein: CASSPYYGTGIEAFF.

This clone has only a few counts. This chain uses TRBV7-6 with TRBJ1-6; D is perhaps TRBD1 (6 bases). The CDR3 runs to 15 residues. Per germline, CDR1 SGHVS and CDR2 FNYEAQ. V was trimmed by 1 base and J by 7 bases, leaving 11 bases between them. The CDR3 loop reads CASSLVATGNSPLHF. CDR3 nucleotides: TGTGCCAGCAGCTTAGTCGCAACAGGGAATTCACCCCTCCACTTT.

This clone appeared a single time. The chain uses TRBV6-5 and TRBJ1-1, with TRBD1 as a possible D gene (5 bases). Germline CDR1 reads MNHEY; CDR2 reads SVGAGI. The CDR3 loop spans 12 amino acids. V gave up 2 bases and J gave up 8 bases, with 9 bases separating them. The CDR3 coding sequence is TGTGCCAGCAGTTACCCATCAGGGGAAGCTTTCTTT. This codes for CASSYPSGEAFF.

For the CDR3, the DNA is TGTGCCAGCAGCCAAGAGACCGGGACAGCGATCTATGGCTACACCTTC. Its translation: CASSQETGTAIYGYTF. The chain joins TRBV14 to TRBJ1-2, with 7 bases aligning to TRBD1. The CDR3 covers 16 residues. The trim removed 0 bases at V and 4 bases at J, leaving 8 bases unmatched. Germline V lookup: CDR1 SGHDN, CDR2 FVKESK.

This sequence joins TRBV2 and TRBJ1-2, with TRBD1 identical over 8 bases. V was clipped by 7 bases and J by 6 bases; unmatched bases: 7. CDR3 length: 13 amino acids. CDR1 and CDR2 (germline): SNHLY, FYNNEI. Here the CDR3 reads CASKPGQVDGYTF. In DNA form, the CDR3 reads TGTGCCAGCAAGCCGGGACAGGTCGATGGCTACACCTTC.

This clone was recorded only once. The CDR3 protein is CASSLETIFGGNTIYF. The CDR3 coding sequence is TGTGCCAGCAGCTTAGAAACGATCTTCGGGGGAAACACCATATATTTT. The chain uses TRBV7-8 and TRBJ1-3; D remains unclear. The CDR3 is made up of 16 amino acids. Trimming left V 1 base short and J 4 bases short, with 14 bases between. Germline V gene data show CDR1 as SGHVS and CDR2 as FQNEAQ. Together with reference TRBV7-8 and TRBJ1-3, the CDR3 gives the full variable domain: GAGVSQSPRYKVAKRGQDVALRCDPISGHVSLFWYQQALGQGPEFLTYFQNEAQLDKSGLPSDRFFAERPEGSVSTLKIQRTQQEDSAVYLCASSLETIFGGNTIYFGEGSWLTVV.

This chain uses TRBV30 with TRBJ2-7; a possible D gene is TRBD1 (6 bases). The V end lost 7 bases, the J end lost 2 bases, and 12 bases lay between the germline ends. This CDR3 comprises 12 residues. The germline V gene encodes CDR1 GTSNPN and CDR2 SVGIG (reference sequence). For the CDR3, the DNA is TGTGCCTTTGGACAGCCTCCCTACGAGCAGTACTTC. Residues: CAFGQPPYEQYF.

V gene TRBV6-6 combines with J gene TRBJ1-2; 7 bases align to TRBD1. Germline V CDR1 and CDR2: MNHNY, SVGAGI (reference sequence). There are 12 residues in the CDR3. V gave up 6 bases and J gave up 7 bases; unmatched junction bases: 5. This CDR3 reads CASSLAGGGYTF. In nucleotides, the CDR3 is TGTGCCAGCAGCCTCGCAGGGGGTGGCTACACCTTC.

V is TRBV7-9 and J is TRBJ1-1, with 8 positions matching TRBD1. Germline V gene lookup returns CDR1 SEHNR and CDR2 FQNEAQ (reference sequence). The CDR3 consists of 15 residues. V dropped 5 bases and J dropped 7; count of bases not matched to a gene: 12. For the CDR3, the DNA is TGTGCCAGCAGCCGTAGGACAGGGCCTTTGATTGAAGCTTTCTTT. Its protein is CASSRRTGPLIEAFF.

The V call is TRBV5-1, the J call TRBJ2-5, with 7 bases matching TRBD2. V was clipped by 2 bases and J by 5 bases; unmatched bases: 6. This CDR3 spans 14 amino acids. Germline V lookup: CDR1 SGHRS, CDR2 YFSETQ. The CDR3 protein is CASSLGLGVETQYF. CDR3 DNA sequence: TGCGCCAGCAGCTTAGGACTAGGGGTGGAGACCCAGTACTTC.

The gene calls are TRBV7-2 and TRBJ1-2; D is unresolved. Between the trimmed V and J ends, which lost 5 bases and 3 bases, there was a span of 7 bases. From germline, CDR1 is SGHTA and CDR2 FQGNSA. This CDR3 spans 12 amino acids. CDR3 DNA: TGTGCCAGCAGCCGACATGACTATGGCTACACCTTC. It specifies CASSRHDYGYTF.

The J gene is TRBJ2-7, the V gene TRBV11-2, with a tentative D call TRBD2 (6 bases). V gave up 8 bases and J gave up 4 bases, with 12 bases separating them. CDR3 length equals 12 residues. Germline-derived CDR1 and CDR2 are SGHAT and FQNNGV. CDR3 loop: CASRGSWYEQYF. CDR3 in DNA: TGTGCCAGCCGGGGGAGCTGGTACGAGCAGTACTTC.

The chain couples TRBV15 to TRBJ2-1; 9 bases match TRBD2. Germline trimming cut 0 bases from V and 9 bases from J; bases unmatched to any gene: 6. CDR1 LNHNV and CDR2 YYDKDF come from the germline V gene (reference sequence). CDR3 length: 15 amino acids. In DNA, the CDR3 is TGTGCCACCAGCAGAGACCAGCGGGGGGCGGGTGAGCAGTTCTTC. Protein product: CATSRDQRGAGEQFF.

CDR3 region: CATSIRTGVGEQYF. The DNA for the CDR3 is TGTGCCACCAGCATCCGGACAGGGGTGGGCGAGCAGTACTTC. V is TRBV15 and J is TRBJ2-7; TRBD1 agrees at 9 bases. This CDR3 is 14 amino acids long. Trimming at V came to 4 bases and at J to 6 bases, leaving 7 bases not matched to a gene. In germline, CDR1 is LNHNV, CDR2 YYDKDF (reference sequence).

As DNA, the CDR3 is TGTGCCACCAGCACCACAGAAGCCAACTATGGCTACACCTTC. This gives the protein CATSTTEANYGYTF. This chain joins TRBV24-1 and TRBJ1-2; D unclear. The CDR3 runs 14 residues. Trimming cost V 7 bases and J 2 bases, with 13 bases left between them. CDR1 is KGHDR, CDR2 SFDVKD, per germline.

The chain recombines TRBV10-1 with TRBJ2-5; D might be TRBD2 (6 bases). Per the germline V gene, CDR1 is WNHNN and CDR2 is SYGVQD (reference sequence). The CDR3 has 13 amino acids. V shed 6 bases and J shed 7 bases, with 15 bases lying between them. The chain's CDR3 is CASRKDSGGTQYF. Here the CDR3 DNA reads TGCGCCAGCAGGAAGGATTCCGGGGGGACCCAGTACTTC.

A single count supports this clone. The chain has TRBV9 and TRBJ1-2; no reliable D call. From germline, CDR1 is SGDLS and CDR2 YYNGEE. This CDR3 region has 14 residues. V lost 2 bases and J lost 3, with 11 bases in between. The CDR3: CASSVDQADYGYTF. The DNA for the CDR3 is TGTGCCAGCAGCGTCGATCAAGCGGACTATGGCTACACCTTC.